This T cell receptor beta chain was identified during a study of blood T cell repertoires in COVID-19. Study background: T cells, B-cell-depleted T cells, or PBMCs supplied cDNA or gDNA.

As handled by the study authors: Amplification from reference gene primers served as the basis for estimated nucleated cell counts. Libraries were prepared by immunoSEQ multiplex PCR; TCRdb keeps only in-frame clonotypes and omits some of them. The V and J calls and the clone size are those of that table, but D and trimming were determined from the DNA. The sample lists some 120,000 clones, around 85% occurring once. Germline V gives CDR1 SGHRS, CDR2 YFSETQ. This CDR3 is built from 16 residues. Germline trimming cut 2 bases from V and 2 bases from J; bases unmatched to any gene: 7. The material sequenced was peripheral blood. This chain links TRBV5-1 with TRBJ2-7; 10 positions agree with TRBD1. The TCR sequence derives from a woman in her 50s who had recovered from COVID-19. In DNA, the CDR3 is TGCGCCAGCAGCTTACTTTGGGACAGGGGAGCCTACGAGCAGTACTTC. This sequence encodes CASSLLWDRGAYEQYF.